This TCR beta chain was captured by sequencing in a study of blood T cell repertoires in COVID-19. Sequencing was performed with immunoSEQ multiplex PCR; in TCRdb, only in-frame clones are kept and a portion is missing. The table shows about 130,000 clones, with 84% occurring only once. This TCR derives from a woman aged 25 to 45 who had recovered from COVID-19. What was sequenced was peripheral blood.

CDR3 DNA: TGCGCCAGCAGCCAGGTGACACGCTTGAACACTGAAGCTTTCTTT. It yields the protein CASSQVTRLNTEAFF. The chain employs TRBV4-1 and TRBJ1-1; no firm D call. CDR1 and CDR2 from the germline V gene are MGHRA and YSYEKL. The CDR3 contains 15 residues. V was clipped by 3 bases and J by 0 bases, with 11 bases between them.